This T cell receptor (beta chain) stems from a study of T cells in Graves' hyperthyroidism and ophthalmopathy. Study-wide findings and caveats: Separation of ophthalmopathy from stable hyperthyroidism was achieved by a 13 V-J model. Blood also held most thyroid clonotypes expanded beyond 0.001.

Amplified TCR beta CDR3 regions derived from RNA transcripts. First-round RT-PCR with HTBI primers amplified the TCR CDR3 region. In TCRdb, the multiplex PCR reads were re-called with MiXCR into one record per CDR3 protein. The sample has 530,000 or so distinct CDR3 sequences; approximately 44% are singletons. This clonotype came up many times. Its antigen remains unknown. Absence of ophthalmopathy progression within 18 months defined stable Graves' hyperthyroidism. Patients with uncontrolled infections, other autoimmune diseases, pregnancy or lactation were excluded. The junction had 13 bases not matched to a gene; V was cut back by 1 base and J by 5 bases. Germline V CDR1 and CDR2: SNHLY, FYNNEI. CDR3 length: 17 amino acids.

V gene TRBV2 combines with J gene TRBJ1-2, with 7 positions matching TRBD1. This receptor was taken from a woman between 18 and 30 years old with Graves' hyperthyroidism. Material for sequencing was peripheral blood or thyroid tissue (not recorded which). CDR3 bases: TGTGCCAGCAGTGAAGTGGGAGGGACAGTCTTGAAGTATGGCTACACCTTC. This sequence encodes CASSEVGGTVLKYGYTF.